Listed below are T cell receptor beta chains from one sample, sequenced in a study of shared clonotypes between healthy human individuals. The method was immunoSEQ multiplex PCR; TCRdb's version includes in-frame clones alone and lacks a portion of them. The repertoire holds about 980,000 clones, with less than 85% as singletons. The sequenced material came from memory CD4+ T cells sorted from blood. The receptors here all came from a man between 18 and 35 years old in good health. Each CDR3 is given with its conserved first and last residue. The D gene is left open where the match is weak. Where a row states a size, it is once, few, many or the class of an expanded clone; other rows omit it.

d_call clone_size j_call v_call cdr3_aa cdr3_nt
. . TRBJ2-7 TRBV11-1 CASSLLQTYEQYF TGTGCCAGCAGCTTACTTCAGACCTACGAGCAGTACTTC
TRBD2 . TRBJ2-3 TRBV10-3 CAISGTGLAVSTDTQYF TGTGCCATCAGTGGGACGGGACTAGCGGTTAGCACAGATACGCAGTATTTT
TRBD2 . TRBJ2-7 TRBV7-6 CASSLVGLAGDEQYF TGTGCCAGCAGCTTAGTTGGGCTAGCGGGGGACGAGCAGTACTTC
TRBD2 . TRBJ2-7 TRBV7-2 CASSRSGRISSYEQYF TGTGCCAGCAGCCGTAGCGGGAGGATTAGCTCCTACGAGCAGTACTTC
. . TRBJ1-2 TRBV5-8 CASSLQLNYGYTF TGTGCCAGCAGCTTGCAGCTTAACTATGGCTACACCTTC
TRBD1 . TRBJ1-2 TRBV19 CASNSGQGVWGYTF TGTGCCAGTAACTCGGGACAGGGAGTCTGGGGCTACACCTTC
TRBD1 . TRBJ2-7 TRBV18 CASSLQGDEQYF TGTGCCAGCTCGCTACAGGGGGACGAGCAGTACTTC
. . TRBJ2-7 TRBV7-2 CASSLGGPSYEQYF TGTGCCAGCAGCTTAGGGGGGCCCTCCTACGAGCAGTACTTC
. . TRBJ2-5 TRBV14 CASSRRAGGETQYF TGTGCCAGCAGCCGGCGGGCTGGGGGGGAGACCCAGTACTTC
. . TRBJ2-7 TRBV7-9 CASSLAVGSEQYF TGTGCCAGCAGCTTAGCGGTAGGGTCCGAGCAGTACTTC
. . TRBJ1-3 TRBV5-6 CASSLGDTSSGNTIYF TGTGCCAGCAGCTTGGGGGACACCTCCTCTGGAAACACCATATATTTT
. . TRBJ1-4 TRBV6-5 CASSYRGVTNEKLFF TGTGCCAGCAGTTACAGGGGGGTTACTAATGAAAAACTGTTTTTT
. . TRBJ2-7 TRBV7-2 CASRPYTGIYEQYF TGTGCCAGCAGACCTTATACAGGCATCTACGAGCAGTACTTC
. few TRBJ2-7 TRBV6-6 CASSQGQPGPYEQYF TGTGCCAGCAGTCAAGGACAGCCGGGACCTTACGAGCAGTACTTC
. . TRBJ2-6 TRBV11-2 CASSLDGGVAGANVLTF TGTGCCAGCAGCTTAGATGGTGGGGTGGCTGGGGCCAACGTCCTGACTTTC
. . TRBJ1-3 TRBV6-5 CASSYDSISGNTIYF TGTGCCAGCAGTTACGATTCAATAAGTGGAAACACCATATATTTT
TRBD2 . TRBJ2-7 TRBV18 CASSPTAGGPYEQYF TGTGCCAGCTCACCGACAGCGGGGGGCCCCTACGAGCAGTACTTC
TRBD2 . TRBJ2-2 TRBV7-8 CASSLRSGTNTGELFF TGTGCCAGCAGCTTACGTAGCGGGACTAACACCGGGGAGCTGTTTTTT